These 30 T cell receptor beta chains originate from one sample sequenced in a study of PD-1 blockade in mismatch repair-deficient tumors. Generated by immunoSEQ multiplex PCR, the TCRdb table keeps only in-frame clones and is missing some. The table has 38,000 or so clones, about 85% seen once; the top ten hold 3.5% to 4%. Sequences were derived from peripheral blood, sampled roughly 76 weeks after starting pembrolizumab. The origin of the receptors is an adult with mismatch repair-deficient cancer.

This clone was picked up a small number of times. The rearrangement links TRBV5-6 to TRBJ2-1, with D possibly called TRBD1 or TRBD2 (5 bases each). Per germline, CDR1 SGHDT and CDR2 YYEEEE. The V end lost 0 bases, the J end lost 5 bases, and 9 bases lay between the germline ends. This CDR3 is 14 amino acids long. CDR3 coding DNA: TGTGCCAGCAGCTTGGTTGGGGGACACAATGAGCAGTTCTTC. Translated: CASSLVGGHNEQFF.

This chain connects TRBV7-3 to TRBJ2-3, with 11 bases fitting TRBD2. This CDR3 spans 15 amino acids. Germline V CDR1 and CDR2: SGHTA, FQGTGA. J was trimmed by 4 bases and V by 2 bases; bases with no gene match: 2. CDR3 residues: CASSLALAGADTQYF. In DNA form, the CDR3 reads TGTGCCAGCAGCTTAGCACTAGCGGGAGCAGATACGCAGTATTTT.

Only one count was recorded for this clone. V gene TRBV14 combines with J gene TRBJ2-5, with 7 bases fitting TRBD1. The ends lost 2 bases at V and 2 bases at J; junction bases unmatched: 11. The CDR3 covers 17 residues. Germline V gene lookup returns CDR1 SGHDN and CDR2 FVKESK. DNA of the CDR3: TGTGCCAGCAGCCAACTCTTGACAGGGTACAGGCAAGAGACCCAGTACTTC. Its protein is CASSQLLTGYRQETQYF.

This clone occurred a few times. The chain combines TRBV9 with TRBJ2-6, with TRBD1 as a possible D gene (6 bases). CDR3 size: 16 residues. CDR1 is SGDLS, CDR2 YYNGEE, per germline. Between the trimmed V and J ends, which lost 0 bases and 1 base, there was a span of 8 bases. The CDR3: CASSVETGSGANVLTF. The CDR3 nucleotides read TGTGCCAGCAGCGTAGAGACAGGTTCTGGGGCCAACGTCCTGACTTTC.

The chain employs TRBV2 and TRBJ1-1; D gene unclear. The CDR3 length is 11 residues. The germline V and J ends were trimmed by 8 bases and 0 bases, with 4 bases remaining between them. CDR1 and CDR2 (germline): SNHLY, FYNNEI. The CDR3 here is CASGVNTEAFF. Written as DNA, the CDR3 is TGTGCCAGCGGGGTGAACACTGAAGCTTTCTTT. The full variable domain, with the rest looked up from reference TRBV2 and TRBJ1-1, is EPEVTQTPSHQVTQMGQEVILRCVPISNHLYFYWYRQILGQKVEFLVSFYNNEISEKSEIFDDQFSVERPDGSNFTLKIRSTKLEDSAMYFCASGVNTEAFFGQGTRLTVV.

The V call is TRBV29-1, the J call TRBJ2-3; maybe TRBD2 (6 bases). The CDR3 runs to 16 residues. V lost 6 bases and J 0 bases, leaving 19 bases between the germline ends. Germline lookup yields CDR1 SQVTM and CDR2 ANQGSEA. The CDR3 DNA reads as TGCAGCGTCGCATCAAGCGGGCCCTACAGCACAGATACGCAGTATTTT. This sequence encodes CSVASSGPYSTDTQYF.

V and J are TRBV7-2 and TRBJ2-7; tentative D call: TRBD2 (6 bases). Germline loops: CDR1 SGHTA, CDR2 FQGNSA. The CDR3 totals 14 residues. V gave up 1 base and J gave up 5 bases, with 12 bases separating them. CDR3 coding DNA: TGTGCCAGCAGCTTAGAAGCGGGTTCACACGAGCAGTACTTC. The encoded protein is CASSLEAGSHEQYF.

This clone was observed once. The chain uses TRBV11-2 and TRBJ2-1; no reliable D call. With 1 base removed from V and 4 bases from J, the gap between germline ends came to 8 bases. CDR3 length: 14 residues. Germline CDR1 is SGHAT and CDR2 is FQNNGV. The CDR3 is CASSLGDGYNEQFF. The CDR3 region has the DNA TGTGCCAGCAGCTTAGGCGACGGGTACAATGAGCAGTTCTTC.

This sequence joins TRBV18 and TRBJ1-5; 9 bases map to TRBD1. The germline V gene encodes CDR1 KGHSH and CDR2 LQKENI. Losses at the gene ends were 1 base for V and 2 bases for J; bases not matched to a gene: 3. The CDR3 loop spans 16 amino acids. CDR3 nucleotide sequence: TGTGCCAGCTCACCACTAAACAGGGGGCGCAATCAGCCCCAGCATTTT. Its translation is CASSPLNRGRNQPQHF.

The CDR3 region has the DNA TGTGCCAGCAGCTTAGCTTCAGTGAACACTGAAGCTTTCTTT. Translation: CASSLASVNTEAFF. This sequence joins TRBV7-9 and TRBJ1-1; D gene uncertain. The V end was cut by 0 bases, the J end by 0 bases, with 5 bases between. Germline loops: CDR1 SEHNR, CDR2 FQNEAQ (reference sequence). This CDR3 is 14 amino acids long.

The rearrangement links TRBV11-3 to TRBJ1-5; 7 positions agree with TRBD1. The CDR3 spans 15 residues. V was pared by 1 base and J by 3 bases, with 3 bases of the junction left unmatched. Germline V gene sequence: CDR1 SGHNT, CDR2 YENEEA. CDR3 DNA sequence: TGTGCCAGCAGCTTAGGACAGGGAAACAATCAGCCCCAGCATTTT. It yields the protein CASSLGQGNNQPQHF.

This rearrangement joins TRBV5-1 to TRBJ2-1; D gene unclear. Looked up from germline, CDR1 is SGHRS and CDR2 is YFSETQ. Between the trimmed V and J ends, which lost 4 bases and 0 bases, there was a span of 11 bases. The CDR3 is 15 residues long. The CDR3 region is CASSVRADSYNEQFF. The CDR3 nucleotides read TGCGCCAGCAGCGTGCGAGCTGACTCCTACAATGAGCAGTTCTTC. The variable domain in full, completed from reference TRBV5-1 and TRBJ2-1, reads KAGVTQTPRYLIKTRGQQVTLSCSPISGHRSVSWYQQTPGQGLQFLFEYFSETQRNKGNFPGRFSGRQFSNSRSEMNVSTLELGDSALYLCASSVRADSYNEQFFGPGTRLTVL.

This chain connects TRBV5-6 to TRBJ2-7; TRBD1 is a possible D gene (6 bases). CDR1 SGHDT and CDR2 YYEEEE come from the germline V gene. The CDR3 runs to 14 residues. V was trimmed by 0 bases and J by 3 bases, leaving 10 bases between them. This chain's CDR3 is CASSLGGQVYEQYF. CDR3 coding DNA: TGTGCCAGCAGCTTGGGGGGGCAAGTCTACGAGCAGTACTTC.

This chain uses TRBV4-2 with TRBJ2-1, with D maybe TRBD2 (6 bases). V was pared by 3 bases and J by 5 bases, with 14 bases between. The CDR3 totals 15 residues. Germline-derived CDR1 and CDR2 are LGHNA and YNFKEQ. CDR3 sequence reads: CASSQEGAANNEQFF. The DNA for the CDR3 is TGTGCCAGCAGCCAGGAGGGCGCCGCGAACAATGAGCAGTTCTTC.

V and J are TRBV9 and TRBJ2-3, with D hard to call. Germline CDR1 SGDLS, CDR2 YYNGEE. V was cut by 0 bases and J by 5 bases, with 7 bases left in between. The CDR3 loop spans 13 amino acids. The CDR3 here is CASSVAGLDTQYF. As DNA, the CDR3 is TGTGCCAGCAGCGTAGCCGGGTTAGATACGCAGTATTTT.

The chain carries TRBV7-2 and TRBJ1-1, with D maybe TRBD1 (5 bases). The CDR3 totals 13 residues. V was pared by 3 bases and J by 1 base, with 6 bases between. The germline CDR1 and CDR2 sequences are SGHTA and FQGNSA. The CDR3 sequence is CASSLRGNTEAFF. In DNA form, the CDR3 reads TGTGCCAGCAGCTTGAGGGGGAACACTGAAGCTTTCTTT.

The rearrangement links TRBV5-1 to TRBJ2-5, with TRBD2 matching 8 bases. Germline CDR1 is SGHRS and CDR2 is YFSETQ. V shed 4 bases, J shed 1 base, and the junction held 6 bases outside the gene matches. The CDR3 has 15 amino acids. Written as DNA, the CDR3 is TGCGCCAGCAGCCCACTAGCGGCCCTCCAAGAGACCCAGTACTTC. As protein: CASSPLAALQETQYF.

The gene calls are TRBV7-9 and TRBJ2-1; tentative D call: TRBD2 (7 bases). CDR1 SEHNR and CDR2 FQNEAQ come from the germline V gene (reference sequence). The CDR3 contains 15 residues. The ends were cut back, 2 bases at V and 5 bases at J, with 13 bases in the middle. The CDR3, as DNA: TGTGCCAGCAGCTTAAGGCGGGGGCAGAACAATGAGCAGTTCTTC. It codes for CASSLRRGQNNEQFF. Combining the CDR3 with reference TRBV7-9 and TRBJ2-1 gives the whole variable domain DTGVSQNPRHKITKRGQNVTFRCDPISEHNRLYWYRQTLGQGPEFLTYFQNEAQLEKSRLLSDRFSAERPKGSFSTLEIQRTEQGDSAMYLCASSLRRGQNNEQFFGPGTRLTVL.

CDR3: CASSWETGNYGYTF. DNA of the CDR3: TGCGCCAGCAGCTGGGAGACCGGTAACTATGGCTACACCTTC. The chain links TRBV5-1 to TRBJ1-2; no clear D gene. This CDR3 region has 14 residues. The V end lost 3 bases, the J end lost 1 base, and 10 bases lay between the germline ends. The germline CDR1 and CDR2 sequences are SGHRS and YFSETQ. Looking up the rest from reference TRBV5-1 and TRBJ1-2 gives the full variable domain: KAGVTQTPRYLIKTRGQQVTLSCSPISGHRSVSWYQQTPGQGLQFLFEYFSETQRNKGNFPGRFSGRQFSNSRSEMNVSTLELGDSALYLCASSWETGNYGYTFGSGTRLTVV.

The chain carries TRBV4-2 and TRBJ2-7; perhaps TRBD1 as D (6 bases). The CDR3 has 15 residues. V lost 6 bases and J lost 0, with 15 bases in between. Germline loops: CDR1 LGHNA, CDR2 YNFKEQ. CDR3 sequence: CASRIRGVSSYEQYF. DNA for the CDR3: TGTGCCAGCAGGATCAGGGGAGTCAGCTCCTACGAGCAGTACTTC.

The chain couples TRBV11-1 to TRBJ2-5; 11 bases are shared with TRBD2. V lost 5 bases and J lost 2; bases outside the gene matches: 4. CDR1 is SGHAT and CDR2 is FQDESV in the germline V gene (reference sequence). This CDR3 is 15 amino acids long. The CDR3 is CASSPGTSGQETQYF. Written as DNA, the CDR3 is TGTGCCAGCAGCCCTGGGACTAGCGGACAAGAGACCCAGTACTTC.

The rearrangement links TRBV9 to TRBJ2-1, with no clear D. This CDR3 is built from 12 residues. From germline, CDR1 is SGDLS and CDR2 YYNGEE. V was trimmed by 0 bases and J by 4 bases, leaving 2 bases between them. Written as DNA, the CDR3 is TGTGCCAGCAGCGTAGGGTACAATGAGCAGTTCTTC. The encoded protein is CASSVGYNEQFF.

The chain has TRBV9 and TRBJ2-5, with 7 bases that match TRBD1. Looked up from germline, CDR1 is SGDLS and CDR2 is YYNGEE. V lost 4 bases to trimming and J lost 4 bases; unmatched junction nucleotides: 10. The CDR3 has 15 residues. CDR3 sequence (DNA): TGTGCCAGCAGCATCAGCATAGGGGGCCCAGAGACCCAGTACTTC. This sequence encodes CASSISIGGPETQYF.

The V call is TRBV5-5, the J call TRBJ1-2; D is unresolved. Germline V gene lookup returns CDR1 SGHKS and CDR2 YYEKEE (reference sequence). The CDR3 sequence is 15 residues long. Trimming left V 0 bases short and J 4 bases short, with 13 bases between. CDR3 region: CASSLASTQSYGYTF. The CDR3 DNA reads TGTGCCAGCAGCTTGGCTTCCACTCAGTCCTATGGCTACACCTTC.

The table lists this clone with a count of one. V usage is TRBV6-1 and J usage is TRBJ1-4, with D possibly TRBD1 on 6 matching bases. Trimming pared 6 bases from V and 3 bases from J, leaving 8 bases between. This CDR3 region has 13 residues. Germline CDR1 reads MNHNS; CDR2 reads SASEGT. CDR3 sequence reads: CASRRGANEKLFF. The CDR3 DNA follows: TGTGCCAGCAGGAGGGGGGCTAATGAAAAACTGTTTTTT.

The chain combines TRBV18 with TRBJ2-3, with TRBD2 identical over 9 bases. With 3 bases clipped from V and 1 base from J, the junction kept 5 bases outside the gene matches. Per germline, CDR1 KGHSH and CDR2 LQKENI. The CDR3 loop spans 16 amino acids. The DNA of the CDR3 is TGTGCCAGCTCACCGGCGGGAGGGCCTGGCACAGATACGCAGTATTTT. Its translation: CASSPAGGPGTDTQYF. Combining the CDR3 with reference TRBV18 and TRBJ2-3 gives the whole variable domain NAGVMQNPRHLVRRRGQEARLRCSPMKGHSHVYWYRQLPEEGLKFMVYLQKENIIDESGMPKERFSAEFPKEGPSILRIQQVVRGDSAAYFCASSPAGGPGTDTQYFGPGTRLTVL.

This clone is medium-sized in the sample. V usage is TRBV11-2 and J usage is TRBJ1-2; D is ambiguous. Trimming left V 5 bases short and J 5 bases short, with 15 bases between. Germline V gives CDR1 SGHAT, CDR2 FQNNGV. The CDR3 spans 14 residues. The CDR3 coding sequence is TGTGCCAGCAGCGAAAGCCCCGCGGAGTATGGCTACACCTTC. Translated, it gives CASSESPAEYGYTF.

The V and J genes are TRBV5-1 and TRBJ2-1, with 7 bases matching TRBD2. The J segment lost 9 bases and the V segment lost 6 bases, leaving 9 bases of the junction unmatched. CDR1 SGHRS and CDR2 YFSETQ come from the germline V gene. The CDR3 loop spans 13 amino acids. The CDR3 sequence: CASTQRERGEQFF. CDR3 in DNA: TGCGCCAGCACCCAGCGGGAAAGGGGTGAGCAGTTCTTC.

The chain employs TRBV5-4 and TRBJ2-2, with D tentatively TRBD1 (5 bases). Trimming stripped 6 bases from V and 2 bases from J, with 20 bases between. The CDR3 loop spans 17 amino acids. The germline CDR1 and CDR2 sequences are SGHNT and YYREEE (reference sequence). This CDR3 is CASTQGTKVANTGELFF. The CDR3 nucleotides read TGTGCCAGCACCCAGGGTACAAAGGTAGCAAACACCGGGGAGCTGTTTTTT.

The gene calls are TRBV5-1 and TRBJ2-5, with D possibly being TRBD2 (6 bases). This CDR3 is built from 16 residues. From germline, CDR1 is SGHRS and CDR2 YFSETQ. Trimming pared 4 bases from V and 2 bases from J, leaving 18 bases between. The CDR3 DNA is TGCGCCAGCAGCCACTGGGACTCCCCGGGACAAGAGACCCAGTACTTC. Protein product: CASSHWDSPGQETQYF.